A single sample is the source of the 17 T cell receptor beta chains below, sequenced in a study of T cell clonotyping in hematopoietic cell transplantation. TCRdb keeps only in-frame clones here, not all; method: immunoSEQ multiplex PCR. The table has approximately 8,400 clones, about 66% seen once; the top ten hold under 25%. The material sequenced was peripheral blood mononuclear cells, taken 100 days after allogeneic stem cell transplant. These receptors originate from a male patient aged 60 to 75 who had an allogeneic stem cell transplant from an unrelated donor, so the T cells may come from the graft donor. Some clones in this sample may be carry-over from other donors' samples.

The chain is built from TRBV2 and TRBJ1-5; D uncertain. The V gene's germline CDR1 is SNHLY and CDR2 FYNNEI. The CDR3 spans 13 residues. V lost 5 bases to trimming and J lost 0 bases, with 5 bases between them. Written as DNA, the CDR3 is TGTGCCAGCAGTTACAGTAGCAATCAGCCCCAGCATTTT. It translates to CASSYSSNQPQHF.

The CDR3 sequence: CASRPTRNFLYEQYF. CDR3 nucleotide sequence: TGTGCCAGCAGGCCCACTAGAAATTTTTTGTACGAGCAGTACTTC. The rearrangement uses TRBV6-6 and TRBJ2-7, with D perhaps TRBD2 (5 bases). The V gene lost 6 bases and the J gene lost 4 bases, with 19 bases spanning the gap. The CDR3 loop spans 15 amino acids. Germline lookup yields CDR1 MNHNY and CDR2 SVGAGI (reference sequence).

The chain joins TRBV28 to TRBJ1-5; 10 bases are shared with TRBD1. The germline gives CDR1 MDHEN, CDR2 SYDVKM. Unmatched junction bases numbered 10, after V lost 10 bases and J lost 7 bases. The CDR3 contains 14 residues. Here the CDR3 DNA reads TGTGCCACCGGAGACAGGGGGCGCAGACAGCCCCAGCATTTT. This sequence encodes CATGDRGRRQPQHF.

The chain combines TRBV11-2 with TRBJ2-1; no definite D call. CDR1 and CDR2 from the germline V gene are SGHAT and FQNNGV. V was cut by 1 base and J by 8 bases, with 15 bases left in between. The CDR3 loop spans 15 amino acids. The chain's CDR3 is CASSLGQAPWDEQFF. The CDR3 DNA reads as TGTGCCAGCAGCTTAGGGCAGGCCCCTTGGGATGAGCAGTTCTTC.

The CDR3 sequence is CASSFARSTSYYEQYF. CDR3 in DNA: TGTGCCAGCAGCTTTGCCCGGTCAACTAGCTACTACGAGCAGTACTTC. The J gene is TRBJ2-7, the V gene TRBV7-9, with D perhaps TRBD2 (6 bases). This CDR3 region has 16 residues. V was pared by 3 bases and J by 3 bases, with 18 bases between. Germline CDR1 is SEHNR and CDR2 is FQNEAQ (reference sequence).

The V call is TRBV11-2, the J call TRBJ1-5, with D uncertain. CDR3 size: 15 residues. Germline V gene sequence: CDR1 SGHAT, CDR2 FQNNGV. Trimming took 1 base from V and 0 from J, leaving 7 bases between them. CDR3: CASSLGWNSNQPQHF. The CDR3 DNA reads TGTGCCAGCAGCTTAGGATGGAATAGCAATCAGCCCCAGCATTTT. Filled out from reference TRBV11-2 and TRBJ1-5, the complete variable domain reads EAGVAQSPRYKIIEKRQSVAFWCNPISGHATLYWYQQILGQGPKLLIQFQNNGVVDDSQLPKDRFSAERLKGVDSTLKIQPAKLEDSAVYLCASSLGWNSNQPQHFGDGTRLSIL.

This clone showed up just a few times. The gene calls are TRBV27 and TRBJ2-4, with unresolved D. Deletions cut 3 bases from V and 0 bases from J, with 9 bases between. Germline CDR1 and CDR2: MNHEY and SMNVEV (reference sequence). The CDR3 consists of 15 residues. The CDR3 protein is CASSFGLGAKNIQYF. As DNA, the CDR3 is TGTGCCAGCAGTTTTGGGCTGGGAGCCAAAAACATTCAGTACTTC.

This chain uses TRBV27 with TRBJ2-7; D call uncertain. Trimming removed 2 bases at V and 6 bases at J, with 5 bases between. The CDR3 covers 11 residues. Per the germline V gene, CDR1 is MNHEY and CDR2 is SMNVEV (reference sequence). The CDR3 coding sequence is TGTGCCAGCAGTTTAGGGTCCGAGCAGTACTTC. Its translation: CASSLGSEQYF.

The chain links TRBV7-9 to TRBJ1-6; 8 nucleotides match TRBD1. The V gene's germline CDR1 is SEHNR and CDR2 FQNEAQ (reference sequence). V trimming: 5 bases; J trimming: 11 bases; junction bases outside the gene matches: 11. This CDR3 region has 15 residues. The CDR3 DNA reads as TGTGCCAGCAGCGCGCCCAGGGGGCACGGGGCACCCCTCCACTTT. Protein product: CASSAPRGHGAPLHF.

This clone has a handful of counts. The V gene is TRBV9, the J gene TRBJ2-1; 7 nucleotides match TRBD1. Trimming removed 4 bases from V and 2 bases from J; junction bases left unmatched: 6. This CDR3 contains 15 residues. Germline CDR1 reads SGDLS; CDR2 reads YYNGEE. The CDR3 region has the DNA TGTGCCAGCAGCCTACAGGGGAGCGCCTACAATGAGCAGTTCTTC. Encoded protein: CASSLQGSAYNEQFF.

This clone came up a few times. The rearrangement joins TRBV5-6 to TRBJ2-1; possibly TRBD2 for D (7 bases). The CDR3 runs 15 residues. Germline V gene sequence: CDR1 SGHDT, CDR2 YYEEEE. The ends were cut back, 4 bases at V and 1 base at J, with 12 bases in the middle. CDR3 loop: CASSLGGGSYNEQFF. The CDR3 region has the DNA TGTGCCAGCAGCCTAGGGGGAGGGTCCTACAATGAGCAGTTCTTC. Combining the CDR3 with reference TRBV5-6 and TRBJ2-1 gives the whole variable domain DAGVTQSPTHLIKTRGQQVTLRCSPKSGHDTVSWYQQALGQGPQFIFQYYEEEERQRGNFPDRFSGHQFPNYSSELNVNALLLGDSALYLCASSLGGGSYNEQFFGPGTRLTVL.

The rearrangement uses TRBV5-1 and TRBJ1-1; D is uncertain. V was cut by 4 bases and J by 4 bases, with 17 bases left in between. This CDR3 has 15 amino acids. Germline-derived CDR1 and CDR2 are SGHRS and YFSETQ. In DNA form, the CDR3 reads TGCGCCAGCAGCGATACCCGACCGACCTCCACTGAAGCTTTCTTT. Translating it yields CASSDTRPTSTEAFF.

This chain joins TRBV25-1 and TRBJ2-7; 7 bases map to TRBD1. V lost 5 bases to trimming and J lost 7 bases; unmatched junction nucleotides: 11. Germline values: CDR1 MGHDK, CDR2 SYGVNS. The CDR3 has 14 amino acids. CDR3 nucleotides: TGTGCCAGCAGTTACGGGCCAGGGACAGTTGAGCAGTACTTC. Translation gives CASSYGPGTVEQYF.

This clone appeared a few times. The chain uses TRBV2 and TRBJ2-5; 8 bases agree with TRBD2. Germline CDR1 and CDR2: SNHLY and FYNNEI. The CDR3 has 17 residues. V was clipped by 0 bases and J by 5 bases; unmatched bases: 11. The CDR3 nucleotides read TGTGCCAGCAGTGAAGCGGGGCTTACGGGGGGGCCGGAGACCCAGTACTTC. It encodes CASSEAGLTGGPETQYF. The variable domain in full, completed from reference TRBV2 and TRBJ2-5, reads EPEVTQTPSHQVTQMGQEVILRCVPISNHLYFYWYRQILGQKVEFLVSFYNNEISEKSEIFDDQFSVERPDGSNFTLKIRSTKLEDSAMYFCASSEAGLTGGPETQYFGPGTRLLVL.

This clone has only one observation. This rearrangement joins TRBV15 to TRBJ1-2; D is perhaps TRBD1 (5 bases). V dropped 1 base and J dropped 1 base, with 10 bases sitting between them. From germline, CDR1 is LNHNV and CDR2 YYDKDF (reference sequence). The CDR3 extends over 15 amino acids. CDR3 coding DNA: TGTGCCACCAGCAGAGTCAGGGATCTTAACTATGGCTACACCTTC. Translating gives CATSRVRDLNYGYTF. Drawing the rest from reference TRBV15 and TRBJ1-2, the complete variable domain is DAMVIQNPRYQVTQFGKPVTLSCSQTLNHNVMYWYQQKSSQAPKLLFHYYDKDFNNEADTPDNFQSRRPNTSFCFLDIRSPGLGDTAMYLCATSRVRDLNYGYTFGSGTRLTVV.

For the CDR3, the DNA is TGTGCCAGCAGCCCCACAGATACAGGGGCCGAGCAGTACTTC. It codes for CASSPTDTGAEQYF. This rearrangement joins TRBV11-2 to TRBJ2-7, with 7 bases fitting TRBD1. The CDR3 is 14 residues long. V shed 5 bases, J shed 6 bases, and the junction held 10 bases outside the gene matches. Germline CDR1 reads SGHAT; CDR2 reads FQNNGV.

This chain joins TRBV7-9 and TRBJ1-4; the D gene is possibly TRBD1 (6 bases). This CDR3 has 17 residues. V lost 1 base, J lost 11 bases, and 23 bases lay in between. Germline assignment: CDR1 SEHNR and CDR2 FQNEAQ (reference sequence). The CDR3 loop reads CASSLGAGEVGGRKLFF. The CDR3, as DNA: TGTGCCAGCAGCTTAGGAGCAGGGGAGGTCGGAGGTCGTAAACTGTTTTTT.